The clone carrying this T cell receptor beta chain was counted between two and nine times. Its specificity is unknown. The PCR was carried out with 60 Vbeta primers and 13 Jbeta primers. The data were produced by immunoSEQ multiplex PCR, yet TCRdb's version contains in-frame clones alone and is incomplete. The sample records roughly 150,000 clones, roughly 77% being singletons. Per germline, CDR1 MNHNS and CDR2 SASEGT. With 4 bases removed from V and 0 bases from J, the gap between germline ends came to 12 bases. This CDR3 spans 15 amino acids. These data are taken from a study of cytomegalovirus exposure and HLA in healthy donors. Overall study findings and caveats: In an earlier analysis, productive rearrangement rates for most beta V segments clustered near 87% or 30%.

The sequenced material came from PBMCs. The TCR was taken from a woman aged 25 to 39 in good health and CMV-seronegative. This sequence joins TRBV6-1 and TRBJ1-1; a weak D match, TRBD1 (5 bases). This chain's CDR3 is CASSARAGMNTEAFF. CDR3 in DNA: TGTGCCAGCAGTGCTCGGGCAGGGATGAACACTGAAGCTTTCTTT.